This T cell receptor beta chain was retrieved from a study of cytomegalovirus exposure and HLA in healthy donors. The overall study: Unique TCRs from HLA-typed donors, about 78 million of them, were held in an early data release. Study observations and caveats: Follow-up analysis found HLA locus-dependent TCR association rates, highest for DRB1 and lowest for HLA-C. Versus the approximately 720-donor mean, an Asian-associated ancestry cluster reportedly showed fewer N-insertions in a later analysis.

Remarks on this clone: Its specificity is not known.

The PCR used 60 Vbeta and 13 Jbeta primers. Profiling relied on immunoSEQ multiplex PCR, and the TCRdb table lists in-frame clones only, not all of them. Here the sample spans about 180,000 clones, 60% to 85% being singletons. Trimming took 1 base from V and 4 from J; bases not matched to a gene: 15. Germline V gene data show CDR1 as SGHTS and CDR2 as YDEGEE. The CDR3 runs 19 residues. The sample taken for sequencing was PBMCs. The sequence was collected from a man aged 35 to 55 in good health and CMV-seronegative. V is TRBV5-8 and J is TRBJ2-1, with 9 bases that match TRBD2. CDR3 sequence (DNA): TGTGCCAGCAGCTTGTTTCTCTTTGGCGGGAGGGCCAATTACAATGAGCAGTTCTTC. Translation: CASSLFLFGGRANYNEQFF.